The present T cell receptor beta chain was sequenced within a study of identical twins. Study results and limitations: Weaker excess twin sharing was observed in beta out-of-frame sequences. Zero-insertion results could be subject to partial confounding by invariant MAIT and iNKT cells. Instead of following the same donors, the conclusions were based on cross-sectional statistical analysis.

Template switching supplied a universal primer site; unique molecular identifiers were carried on the cDNA. MiXCR, applied by TCRdb to the 5' RACE reads, yields one record per CDR3 protein. Of around 680,000 distinct CDR3 sequences in the sample, over 8.5% are singletons; the top ten hold around 0.95%. Deletions cut 6 bases from V and 7 bases from J, with 24 bases between. The V gene's germline CDR1 is MGHRA and CDR2 YSYEKL. The CDR3 covers 17 residues. This clonotype occurred a few times. Its target is unknown. These sequences were also reported in another study, on yellow fever vaccine responses in identical twins.

The V call is TRBV4-1, the J call TRBJ2-2; D is uncertain. Sequencing input: PBMCs. The source is a woman between 18 and 29 years old in good health. CDR3 protein: CASRPVGQKHNGGELFF. DNA of the CDR3: TGCGCCAGCAGACCAGTGGGCCAAAAACACAATGGCGGGGAGCTGTTTTTT.